These 17 T cell receptor beta chains share one sample of origin, sequenced in a study of shared clonotypes between healthy human individuals. Clones were read by immunoSEQ multiplex PCR, and TCRdb kept only the in-frame ones, dropping some. The repertoire holds some 2.1 million clones, with roughly 94% as singletons. Naive CD8 cells were CD45RO-negative, positively selected for CCR7, excluding terminally differentiated effector memory CD45RA+ cells. Input material: naive CD8+ T cells sorted from blood. These receptors were obtained from a man aged 18 to 29 in good health.

The chain employs TRBV5-6 and TRBJ2-2; D possibly corresponds to TRBD1 (7 bases). Per the germline V gene, CDR1 is SGHDT and CDR2 is YYEEEE. V dropped 3 bases and J dropped 3 bases, with 18 bases sitting between them. CDR3 size: 17 residues. The CDR3 nucleotides read TGTGCCAGCAGCTATCCTCACGACAGGGAGGACACCGGGGAGCTGTTTTTT. It codes for CASSYPHDREDTGELFF.

This rearrangement joins TRBV30 to TRBJ2-1; D perhaps matches TRBD1 (5 bases). Germline CDR1 reads GTSNPN; CDR2 reads SVGIG (reference sequence). This CDR3 spans 16 amino acids. The V end lost 0 bases, the J end lost 4 bases, and 16 bases lay between the germline ends. The CDR3 bases are TGTGCCTGGAGTGTCTCTCCAGGGTTGGGATACAATGAGCAGTTCTTC. Translation gives CAWSVSPGLGYNEQFF.

The genes are TRBV6-5 and TRBJ2-2; no firm D call. Germline-derived CDR1 and CDR2 are MNHEY and SVGAGI. There are 14 residues in the CDR3. V dropped 1 base and J dropped 6 bases, with 9 bases sitting between them. The CDR3 DNA sequence: TGTGCCAGCAGTTACTACTATGGAGCCGGGGAGCTGTTTTTT. Translation gives CASSYYYGAGELFF.

The chain is built from TRBV11-2 and TRBJ2-2; no reliable D call. Germline assignment: CDR1 SGHAT and CDR2 FQNNGV. Trimming cost V 1 base and J 2 bases, with 8 bases left between them. The CDR3 consists of 15 residues. CDR3 in DNA: TGTGCCAGCAGCTTAGTATGGGCAAACACCGGGGAGCTGTTTTTT. This gives the protein CASSLVWANTGELFF. Full variable domain (remainder filled in from reference TRBV11-2 and TRBJ2-2): EAGVAQSPRYKIIEKRQSVAFWCNPISGHATLYWYQQILGQGPKLLIQFQNNGVVDDSQLPKDRFSAERLKGVDSTLKIQPAKLEDSAVYLCASSLVWANTGELFFGEGSRLTVL.

This clone appeared once. The chain carries TRBV27 and TRBJ2-6; D not certain. Germline CDR1 and CDR2: MNHEY and SMNVEV (reference sequence). V lost 2 bases and J lost 1, with 3 bases in between. The CDR3 loop spans 14 amino acids. The CDR3 DNA reads as TGTGCCAGCAGTTTAATGTCTGGGGCCAACGTCCTGACTTTC. It translates to CASSLMSGANVLTF.

The chain joins TRBV13 to TRBJ1-4, with no clear D. This CDR3 comprises 13 residues. Germline assignment: CDR1 PRHDT and CDR2 FYEKMQ (reference sequence). Trimming pared 1 base from V and 6 bases from J, leaving 6 bases between. This CDR3 is CASSLEGDEKLFF. The CDR3 nucleotides read TGTGCCAGCAGCTTAGAGGGTGATGAAAAACTGTTTTTT. Full variable domain (missing parts from reference TRBV13 and TRBJ1-4): AAGVIQSPRHLIKEKRETATLKCYPIPRHDTVYWYQQGPGQDPQFLISFYEKMQSDKGSIPDRFSAQQFSDYHSELNMSSLELGDSALYFCASSLEGDEKLFFGSGTQLSVL.

The genes are TRBV7-6 and TRBJ2-1, with D possibly matching TRBD2 (6 bases). V was trimmed by 5 bases and J by 0 bases, leaving 14 bases between them. The V gene's germline CDR1 is SGHVS and CDR2 FNYEAQ. The CDR3 is made up of 16 amino acids. CDR3 protein: CASSPSGLSSYNEQFF. Written as DNA, the CDR3 is TGTGCCAGCAGCCCCAGCGGGCTGAGCTCCTACAATGAGCAGTTCTTC.

As regards this clone: Different DNA sequences within this sample yield the same CDR3. This chain links TRBV4-1 with TRBJ1-2; 9 nucleotides line up with TRBD1. V dropped 1 base and J dropped 8; count of bases not matched to a gene: 5. This CDR3 is 14 amino acids long. Germline V gene lookup returns CDR1 MGHRA and CDR2 YSYEKL. CDR3 region: CASSQGGDRDGYTF. The CDR3, as DNA: TGCGCCAGCAGCCAAGGCGGGGACAGGGACGGCTACACCTTC.

The V call is TRBV7-9, the J call TRBJ2-1, with no clear D. Trimming took 3 bases from V and 5 from J, leaving 5 bases between them. The length of the CDR3 is 12 residues. CDR1 is SEHNR, CDR2 FQNEAQ, per germline (reference sequence). This CDR3 reads CASSFPHNEQFF. The CDR3 bases are TGTGCCAGCAGCTTCCCTCACAATGAGCAGTTCTTC.

V gene TRBV5-4 combines with J gene TRBJ2-7; 8 bases match TRBD2. Germline loops: CDR1 SGHNT, CDR2 YYREEE (reference sequence). The CDR3 loop spans 14 amino acids. After removal of 6 bases from V and 2 bases from J, the junction contained 7 bases not matched to a gene. CDR3 in amino acids: CASTPSGGTYEQYF. For the CDR3, the DNA is TGTGCCAGCACTCCCTCGGGGGGGACCTACGAGCAGTACTTC.

This chain connects TRBV29-1 to TRBJ2-5; a weak D match, TRBD2 (5 bases). Germline CDR1 and CDR2: SQVTM and ANQGSEA. With 3 bases removed from V and 5 bases from J, the gap between germline ends came to 10 bases. The CDR3 covers 12 residues. The chain's CDR3 is CSVDREWETQYF. Written as DNA, the CDR3 is TGCAGCGTTGATAGGGAGTGGGAGACCCAGTACTTC.

The V call is TRBV10-1, the J call TRBJ2-7, with 11 bases matching TRBD2. Trimming removed 6 bases from V and 2 bases from J; junction bases left unmatched: 15. The CDR3 is made up of 18 amino acids. Germline V gene data show CDR1 as WNHNN and CDR2 as SYGVQD (reference sequence). The CDR3 DNA reads TGCGCCAGCAGACTTAGACTAGCGGGACCAGTATTAACCTACGAGCAGTACTTC. Amino acids: CASRLRLAGPVLTYEQYF.

The V gene is TRBV14, the J gene TRBJ2-3; D tentatively reads TRBD1 or TRBD2 (5 bases each). The CDR3 sequence is 14 residues long. Looked up from germline, CDR1 is SGHDN and CDR2 is FVKESK. The ends were cut back, 8 bases at V and 5 bases at J, with 17 bases in the middle. The CDR3 nucleotides read TGTGCCAGCGGCATCGGGGCTCGAATAGATACGCAGTATTTT. The encoded protein is CASGIGARIDTQYF.

The table lists this clone with a count of one. Different DNA sequences within this sample yield the same CDR3. The chain joins TRBV5-4 to TRBJ2-1, with 7 bases fitting TRBD1. Germline CDR1 and CDR2: SGHNT and YYREEE (reference sequence). V was clipped by 0 bases and J by 8 bases; unmatched bases: 2. The CDR3 spans 13 residues. CDR3 in amino acids: CASSLDRGDEQFF. The CDR3 DNA reads TGTGCCAGCAGCTTGGACAGGGGCGATGAGCAGTTCTTC. Combining the CDR3 with reference TRBV5-4 and TRBJ2-1 gives the whole variable domain ETGVTQSPTHLIKTRGQQVTLRCSSQSGHNTVSWYQQALGQGPQFIFQYYREEENGRGNFPPRFSGLQFPNYSSELNVNALELDDSALYLCASSLDRGDEQFFGPGTRLTVL.

The J gene is TRBJ2-4, the V gene TRBV7-9; D is unclear. The CDR3 covers 14 residues. V was pared by 5 bases and J by 0 bases, with 8 bases between. CDR1 SEHNR and CDR2 FQNEAQ come from the germline V gene (reference sequence). The CDR3 DNA is TGTGCCAGCAGCGGGGTACTAGCCAAAAACATTCAGTACTTC. It is translated as CASSGVLAKNIQYF.

The chain employs TRBV6-5 and TRBJ1-6; 9 bases line up with TRBD1. CDR3 size: 15 residues. The V and J ends lost 4 bases and 7 bases, in that order; junction bases with no gene match: 5. The germline gives CDR1 MNHEY, CDR2 SVGAGI. CDR3: CASSSTGGPNSPLHF. CDR3 DNA: TGTGCCAGCAGTTCAACAGGGGGCCCCAATTCACCCCTCCACTTT.

This chain links TRBV11-2 with TRBJ2-5; 7 bases fit TRBD1. V shed 5 bases, J shed 3 bases, and the junction held 12 bases outside the gene matches. This CDR3 contains 16 residues. Germline CDR1 SGHAT, CDR2 FQNNGV. The CDR3 is CASSLGTAPTKETQYF. The CDR3 bases are TGTGCCAGCAGCCTCGGGACAGCCCCCACGAAAGAGACCCAGTACTTC.